This TCR beta chain was sequenced for a study of blood T cell repertoires in COVID-19. While infection was still active, Seattle patients were enrolled and then followed longitudinally. The length of the CDR3 is 15 residues. CDR1 is MDHEN, CDR2 SYDVKM, per germline. V dropped 8 bases and J dropped 0 bases, with 16 bases sitting between them. Produced via immunoSEQ multiplex PCR; TCRdb's table is partial and in-frame only. The table has under 200,000 clones, about 81% seen once. Sequences were obtained from peripheral blood. The receptor was isolated from a woman aged 60-75 years with COVID-19, enrolled during active disease. V gene TRBV28 combines with J gene TRBJ1-1; D is perhaps TRBD1 (6 bases). In nucleotides, the CDR3 is TGTGCCAGCCTTGGGCCGGGACACGTGAACACTGAAGCTTTCTTT. It specifies CASLGPGHVNTEAFF. The variable domain in full, with the rest retrieved from reference TRBV28 and TRBJ1-1, is DVKVTQSSRYLVKRTGEKVFLECVQDMDHENMFWYRQDPGLGLRLIYFSYDVKMKEKGDIPEGYSVSREKKERFSLILESASTNQTSMYLCASLGPGHVNTEAFFGQGTRLTVV.